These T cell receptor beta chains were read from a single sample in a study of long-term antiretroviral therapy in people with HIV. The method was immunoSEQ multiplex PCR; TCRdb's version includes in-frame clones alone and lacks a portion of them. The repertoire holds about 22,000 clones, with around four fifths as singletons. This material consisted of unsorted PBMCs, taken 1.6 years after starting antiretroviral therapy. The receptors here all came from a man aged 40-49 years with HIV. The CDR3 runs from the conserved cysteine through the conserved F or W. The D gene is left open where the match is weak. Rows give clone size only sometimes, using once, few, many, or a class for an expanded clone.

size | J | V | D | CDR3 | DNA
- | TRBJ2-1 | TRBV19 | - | CASSKTSGNSYNEQFF | TGTGCCAGTAGCAAGACTTCGGGAAACTCCTACAATGAGCAGTTCTTC
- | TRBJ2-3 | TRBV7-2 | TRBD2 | CASSLGTGGELRADTQYF | TGTGCCAGCAGCTTAGGCACTGGGGGGGAGCTTAGGGCAGATACGCAGTATTTT
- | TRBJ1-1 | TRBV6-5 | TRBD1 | CASRPGGGHTEAFF | TGTGCCAGCAGGCCAGGGGGGGGGCACACTGAAGCTTTCTTT
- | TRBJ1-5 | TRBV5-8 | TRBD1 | CASSHRQQGASNQPQHF | TGTGCCAGCAGCCACCGGCAACAGGGGGCGAGCAATCAGCCCCAGCATTTT
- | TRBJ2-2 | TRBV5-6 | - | CASSLFLNTGELFF | TGTGCCAGCAGCCTTTTCCTCAACACCGGGGAGCTGTTTTTT
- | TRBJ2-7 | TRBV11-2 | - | CASSFGGTYEQYF | TGTGCCAGCAGCTTCGGCGGAACCTACGAGCAGTACTTC
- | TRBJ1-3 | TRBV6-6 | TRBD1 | CASSYTGQGRGNTIYF | TGTGCCAGCAGTTACACCGGACAGGGGCGAGGAAACACCATATATTTT
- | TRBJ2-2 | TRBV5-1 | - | CASSLERAENTGELFF | TGCGCCAGCAGCTTGGAGAGGGCCGAAAACACCGGGGAGCTGTTTTTT
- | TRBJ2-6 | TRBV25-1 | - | CASSPHHGSGANVLTF | TGTGCCAGCAGTCCACACCACGGCTCTGGGGCCAACGTCCTGACTTTC
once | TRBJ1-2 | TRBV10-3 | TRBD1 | CAIADRGGYTF | TGTGCCATCGCGGACAGGGGAGGCTACACCTTC
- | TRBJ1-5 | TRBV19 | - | CASSMVPVLANQPQHF | TGTGCCAGTAGTATGGTCCCAGTCCTTGCCAATCAGCCCCAGCATTTT